Following are 18 T cell receptor beta chains from one sample sequenced in a study of T cell responses to AZD1222 COVID-19 vaccine. Sequencing was performed with immunoSEQ multiplex PCR; in TCRdb, only in-frame clones are kept and a portion is missing. The sample has over 95,000 clones; 88% are singletons. This specimen was peripheral blood, taken on day 0 of AZD1222 vaccination. The receptors originated from an adult in good health.

This clone was seen once. V gene TRBV6-2 or TRBV6-3 combines with J gene TRBJ2-7, with 8 bases identical to TRBD1. V was pared by 4 bases and J by 0 bases, with 8 bases of the junction left unmatched. Germline loops: CDR1 MNHEY, CDR2 SVGEGT. The CDR3 length is 16 residues. The CDR3 here is CASSSRGQDFSYEQYF. The DNA for the CDR3 is TGTGCCAGCAGTTCCAGGGGACAGGACTTCTCCTACGAGCAGTACTTC.

The DNA for the CDR3 is TGTGCCAGCTCACCAAGACAGGGGGTAGATCAGCCCCAGCATTTT. This codes for CASSPRQGVDQPQHF. The chain has TRBV18 and TRBJ1-5, with 9 bases fitting TRBD1. Germline V gives CDR1 KGHSH, CDR2 LQKENI. J lost 5 bases, V lost 2 bases, and 4 bases had no gene match. CDR3 size: 15 residues.

The CDR3 loop is CAIRQGGMNTEAFF. The CDR3 DNA reads TGTGCCATTAGACAGGGAGGCATGAACACTGAAGCTTTCTTT. The chain has TRBV10-3 and TRBJ1-1; 7 bases are a match to TRBD1. V dropped 9 bases and J dropped 0; count of bases not matched to a gene: 7. Germline V gene data show CDR1 as ENHRY and CDR2 as SYGVKD. The CDR3 has 14 residues.

The chain has TRBV19 and TRBJ1-1; 11 nucleotides line up with TRBD1. V gave up 1 base and J gave up 4 bases; unmatched junction bases: 2. CDR1 is LNHDA and CDR2 is SQIVND in the germline V gene (reference sequence). CDR3 length: 15 amino acids. The chain's CDR3 is CASSIGGTGGTEAFF. The CDR3 DNA follows: TGTGCCAGTAGTATAGGCGGGACAGGGGGCACTGAAGCTTTCTTT.

The V gene is TRBV12-3 or TRBV12-4, the J gene TRBJ2-1; D unclear. The CDR3 sequence is 11 residues long. Trimming took off 2 bases at V and 10 bases at J, with 6 bases between the two ends. The CDR3 loop reads CASSLIREQFF. CDR3 coding DNA: TGTGCCAGCAGTTTAATAAGGGAGCAGTTCTTC.

The chain recombines TRBV7-6 with TRBJ2-1; a possible D gene is TRBD1 (6 bases). The CDR3 has 15 residues. V lost 1 base to trimming and J lost 9 bases, with 16 bases between them. CDR1 is SGHVS and CDR2 is FNYEAQ in the germline V gene. CDR3 protein: CASSLGAGEVGEQFF. The CDR3 DNA follows: TGTGCCAGCAGCTTAGGGGCAGGGGAAGTTGGTGAGCAGTTCTTC.

This chain connects TRBV18 to TRBJ1-6; D is ambiguous. The ends were cut back, 2 bases at V and 7 bases at J, with 9 bases in the middle. CDR1 is KGHSH and CDR2 is LQKENI in the germline V gene. This CDR3 is 14 amino acids long. The chain's CDR3 is CASSPGGGNSPLHF. In DNA, the CDR3 is TGTGCCAGCTCACCAGGCGGTGGGAATTCACCCCTCCACTTT.

The V call is TRBV29-1, the J call TRBJ2-5, with 9 bases lining up with TRBD1. The CDR3 runs 14 residues. CDR1 SQVTM and CDR2 ANQGSEA come from the germline V gene. The V and J ends lost 1 base and 1 base, in that order; junction bases with no gene match: 1. The CDR3, as DNA: TGCAGCGTTGAAGGACAGGGGGTCCAAGAGACCCAGTACTTC. Amino acid sequence: CSVEGQGVQETQYF. Based on the CDR3 plus reference TRBV29-1 and TRBJ2-5, the full variable domain is SAVISQKPSRDICQRGTSLTIQCQVDSQVTMMFWYRQQPGQSLTLIATANQGSEATYESGFVIDKFPISRPNLTFSTLTVSNMSPEDSSIYLCSVEGQGVQETQYFGPGTRLLVL.

The rearrangement uses TRBV5-1 and TRBJ2-7; D is possibly TRBD2 (5 bases). The germline V and J ends were trimmed by 1 base and 4 bases, with 12 bases remaining between them. The CDR3 loop spans 14 amino acids. CDR1 SGHRS and CDR2 YFSETQ come from the germline V gene. The CDR3 sequence: CASSLISGVYEQYF. CDR3 nucleotides: TGCGCCAGCAGCTTGATAAGCGGCGTATACGAGCAGTACTTC.

The chain is built from TRBV5-1 and TRBJ1-4, with unresolved D. Trimming removed 4 bases at V and 2 bases at J, with 12 bases between. This CDR3 is 15 amino acids long. In germline, CDR1 is SGHRS, CDR2 YFSETQ. The CDR3: CASSPDSGTNEKLFF. CDR3 bases: TGCGCCAGCAGCCCCGACTCAGGTACTAATGAAAAACTGTTTTTT.

V usage is TRBV6-8 and J usage is TRBJ1-5; 7 bases align to TRBD1. The CDR3 length is 19 residues. V was pared by 4 bases and J by 2 bases, with 17 bases of the junction left unmatched. Germline loops: CDR1 MNHGY, CDR2 SAAAGT. Here the CDR3 reads CASSSFPGQRVLRNQPQHF. The CDR3, as DNA: TGTGCCAGCAGTTCCTTCCCGGGACAGCGGGTTTTGCGCAATCAGCCCCAGCATTTT.

This clone is a singleton in its sample. The V gene is TRBV5-1, the J gene TRBJ2-7, with TRBD2 as a possible D gene (6 bases). Trimming shortened V by 0 bases and J by 1 base, and 32 bases separated the two germline ends. From germline, CDR1 is SGHRS and CDR2 YFSETQ. The CDR3 length is 22 residues. CDR3 amino acids: CASSLVYGSNPSRVSGSYEQYF. The CDR3 DNA reads TGCGCCAGCAGCTTGGTTTACGGGAGTAATCCGTCTCGGGTGAGTGGGTCCTACGAGCAGTACTTC.

The chain combines TRBV11-1 with TRBJ1-1; D may be TRBD1 (6 bases). The CDR3 loop spans 15 amino acids. CDR1 is SGHAT, CDR2 FQDESV, per germline (reference sequence). Trimming removed 4 bases at V and 1 base at J, with 13 bases between. In DNA, the CDR3 is TGTGCCAGCAGCTCAGGACAGATAACGAACACTGAAGCTTTCTTT. This encodes CASSSGQITNTEAFF.

The rearrangement joins TRBV6-2 or TRBV6-3 to TRBJ1-6, with 7 bases aligning to TRBD1. The CDR3 spans 15 residues. J gave up 5 bases and V 6 bases, and 7 bases lay outside the gene matches. Germline-derived CDR1 and CDR2 are MNHEY and SVGEGT. The DNA for the CDR3 is TGTGCCAGCAGCCTACAGGGGTCAGATAATTCACCCCTCCACTTT. This sequence encodes CASSLQGSDNSPLHF.

The gene calls are TRBV29-1 and TRBJ1-2, with D perhaps TRBD1 (5 bases). Germline CDR1 reads SQVTM; CDR2 reads ANQGSEA. This CDR3 has 15 residues. The V end lost 1 base, the J end lost 6 bases, and 18 bases lay between the germline ends. This chain's CDR3 is CSVEAREMGADGYTF. The CDR3 DNA reads TGCAGCGTTGAAGCCAGGGAAATGGGAGCGGATGGCTACACCTTC.

V and J are TRBV18 and TRBJ2-7; D may be TRBD1 (7 bases). Germline V lookup: CDR1 KGHSH, CDR2 LQKENI. This CDR3 is 16 amino acids long. The V end was cut by 1 base, the J end by 2 bases, with 15 bases between. CDR3 region: CASSPLGGTETYEQYF. The CDR3 DNA reads TGTGCCAGCTCACCACTGGGCGGGACAGAAACCTACGAGCAGTACTTC.

This chain links TRBV6-2 or TRBV6-3 with TRBJ2-3; tentatively, D is TRBD2 (6 bases). This CDR3 is built from 17 residues. V was clipped by 6 bases and J by 0 bases, with 19 bases between them. Per germline, CDR1 MNHEY and CDR2 SVGEGT. CDR3 loop: CASSPSALAESTDTQYF. The CDR3 DNA is TGTGCCAGCAGCCCAAGCGCATTAGCGGAAAGCACAGATACGCAGTATTTT.

The chain is built from TRBV30 and TRBJ1-5; tentatively, D is TRBD1 (5 bases). In germline, CDR1 is GTSNPN, CDR2 SVGIG (reference sequence). Trimming shortened V by 2 bases and J by 0 bases, and 14 bases separated the two germline ends. The CDR3 is 16 residues long. CDR3 in amino acids: CAWSTRTLYSNQPQHF. The CDR3 nucleotides are TGTGCCTGGAGTACCCGGACACTGTATAGCAATCAGCCCCAGCATTTT.